Listed below are T cell receptor beta chains from one sample, sequenced in a study of beta chain features in type 1 diabetes. Profiling relied on immunoSEQ multiplex PCR, and the TCRdb table lists in-frame clones only, not all of them. The data show 200,000 to 250,000 clones, around an eighth seen once. The material sequenced was naive CD4+ T cells from blood. These receptors came from a middle-aged woman in good health. Both conserved end residues are part of each CDR3. D genes are given only for firm matches. Clone size appears in some rows only: once, few, many, or a class for an expanded clone.

j_call: TRBJ2-1
clone_size: few
v_call: TRBV2
d_call: -
cdr3_aa: CASSEAGAIYNEQFF
cdr3_nt: TGTGCCAGCAGTGAAGCGGGGGCCATTTACAATGAGCAGTTCTTC

j_call: TRBJ2-1
clone_size: -
v_call: TRBV7-9
d_call: TRBD1
cdr3_aa: CASDGTGGINEQFF
cdr3_nt: TGTGCCTCCGACGGGACAGGGGGCATAAATGAGCAGTTCTTC

j_call: TRBJ2-5
clone_size: -
v_call: TRBV7-9
d_call: TRBD2
cdr3_aa: CASSTRTSLETQYF
cdr3_nt: TGTGCCAGCAGCACACGGACTAGCTTAGAGACCCAGTACTTC

j_call: TRBJ2-5
clone_size: -
v_call: TRBV10-3
d_call: TRBD1
cdr3_aa: CAISEGGRETQYF
cdr3_nt: TGTGCCATCAGTGAAGGGGGCAGGGAGACCCAGTACTTC

j_call: TRBJ2-3
clone_size: few
v_call: TRBV13
d_call: TRBD2
cdr3_aa: CASTPGLAGTSTDTQYF
cdr3_nt: TGTGCCAGCACCCCAGGACTAGCGGGGACTAGCACAGATACGCAGTATTTT

j_call: TRBJ1-4
clone_size: few
v_call: TRBV18
d_call: -
cdr3_aa: CASSPLKFEKLFF
cdr3_nt: TGTGCCAGCTCACCACTCAAATTTGAAAAACTGTTTTTT

j_call: TRBJ1-2
clone_size: few
v_call: TRBV6-1
d_call: TRBD1
cdr3_aa: CASGTAYGYTF
cdr3_nt: TGTGCCAGCGGGACAGCCTATGGCTACACCTTC

j_call: TRBJ1-5
clone_size: -
v_call: TRBV6-1
d_call: TRBD1
cdr3_aa: CASSVGQGSNQPQHF
cdr3_nt: TGTGCCAGCAGTGTGGGACAGGGTAGCAATCAGCCCCAGCATTTT

j_call: TRBJ2-3
clone_size: many
v_call: TRBV4-1
d_call: -
cdr3_aa: CASSQRRADTQYF
cdr3_nt: TGCGCCAGCAGCCAAAGGAGGGCAGATACGCAGTATTTT

j_call: TRBJ2-5
clone_size: -
v_call: TRBV14
d_call: -
cdr3_aa: CASSQVSVWTGGTETQYF
cdr3_nt: TGTGCCAGCAGCCAAGTATCTGTGTGGACGGGGGGCACGGAGACCCAGTACTTC

j_call: TRBJ1-2
clone_size: many
v_call: TRBV7-9
d_call: -
cdr3_aa: CASSANSNYGYTF
cdr3_nt: TGTGCCAGCAGCGCCAACAGCAACTATGGCTACACCTTC

j_call: TRBJ2-7
clone_size: few
v_call: TRBV5-6
d_call: -
cdr3_aa: CASSSGLPYEQYF
cdr3_nt: TGTGCCAGCAGCTCGGGACTGCCCTACGAGCAGTACTTC

j_call: TRBJ1-4
clone_size: few
v_call: TRBV11-2
d_call: TRBD1
cdr3_aa: CASSFLRQGGEKLFF
cdr3_nt: TGTGCCAGCAGCTTTCTCCGGCAAGGGGGCGAAAAACTGTTTTTT

j_call: TRBJ2-7
clone_size: few
v_call: TRBV18
d_call: -
cdr3_aa: CASSLQQGYEQYF
cdr3_nt: TGTGCCAGCTCATTACAACAGGGTTACGAGCAGTACTTC

j_call: TRBJ1-2
clone_size: few
v_call: TRBV6-5
d_call: -
cdr3_aa: CASSYLGPVDVGYTF
cdr3_nt: TGTGCCAGCAGTTACCTGGGCCCCGTCGACGTTGGCTACACCTTC

j_call: TRBJ2-7
clone_size: -
v_call: TRBV6-5
d_call: TRBD1
cdr3_aa: CAGSYGQGADEQYF
cdr3_nt: TGTGCCGGCAGTTACGGACAGGGGGCCGACGAGCAGTACTTC

j_call: TRBJ1-1
clone_size: -
v_call: TRBV10-3
d_call: TRBD1
cdr3_aa: CAISPGQGRGTEAFF
cdr3_nt: TGTGCCATCAGTCCGGGACAGGGCCGCGGCACTGAAGCTTTCTTT

j_call: TRBJ2-5
clone_size: few
v_call: TRBV14
d_call: -
cdr3_aa: CASSQDPLLVAAQETQYF
cdr3_nt: TGTGCCAGCAGCCAAGACCCGCTACTAGTAGCGGCCCAAGAGACCCAGTACTTC

j_call: TRBJ1-1
clone_size: -
v_call: TRBV19
d_call: -
cdr3_aa: CASRSQGVTEAFF
cdr3_nt: TGTGCCAGTAGATCACAGGGCGTCACTGAAGCTTTCTTT

j_call: TRBJ1-1
clone_size: -
v_call: TRBV18
d_call: -
cdr3_aa: CASSLSYGPDKF
cdr3_nt: TGTGCCAGCTCACTTAGTTATGGTCCTGACAAATTT

j_call: TRBJ2-4
clone_size: -
v_call: TRBV28
d_call: TRBD1
cdr3_aa: CASSLIGQEIAKNIQYF
cdr3_nt: TGTGCCAGCAGTTTAATAGGACAGGAGATAGCCAAAAACATTCAGTACTTC

j_call: TRBJ1-4
clone_size: -
v_call: TRBV10-2
d_call: TRBD1
cdr3_aa: CASSESTGSNEKLFF
cdr3_nt: TGCGCCAGCAGTGAGTCGACAGGGTCGAATGAAAAACTGTTTTTT

j_call: TRBJ2-3
clone_size: -
v_call: TRBV10-3
d_call: -
cdr3_aa: CAVTPGISASTDTQYF
cdr3_nt: TGTGCCGTGACGCCAGGGATTTCGGCAAGCACAGATACGCAGTATTTT

j_call: TRBJ1-6
clone_size: -
v_call: TRBV10-3
d_call: TRBD1
cdr3_aa: CAISESTGQFSPLHF
cdr3_nt: TGTGCCATCAGTGAGTCGACGGGACAGTTTTCACCCCTCCACTTT

j_call: TRBJ2-1
clone_size: few
v_call: TRBV18
d_call: TRBD2
cdr3_aa: CASSPTSGGANEQFF
cdr3_nt: TGTGCCAGCTCACCAACTAGCGGGGGGGCCAATGAGCAGTTCTTC

j_call: TRBJ1-5
clone_size: -
v_call: TRBV5-4
d_call: -
cdr3_aa: CASSFDSNQPQHF
cdr3_nt: TGTGCCAGCAGCTTCGACAGTAATCAGCCCCAGCATTTT

j_call: TRBJ2-7
clone_size: few
v_call: TRBV7-9
d_call: TRBD1
cdr3_aa: CASSQGQGFEQYF
cdr3_nt: TGTGCCAGCAGCCAGGGACAGGGTTTCGAGCAGTACTTC

j_call: TRBJ1-6
clone_size: -
v_call: TRBV5-1
d_call: TRBD1
cdr3_aa: CASSFGQGASYNSPLHF
cdr3_nt: TGCGCCAGCAGCTTTGGACAGGGGGCCTCCTATAATTCACCCCTCCACTTT

j_call: TRBJ1-1
clone_size: -
v_call: TRBV7-8
d_call: -
cdr3_aa: CASSLSEMNTEAFF
cdr3_nt: TGTGCCAGCAGCTTAAGTGAGATGAACACTGAAGCTTTCTTT

j_call: TRBJ2-3
clone_size: few
v_call: TRBV18
d_call: TRBD2
cdr3_aa: CASSPIAGGNTDTQYF
cdr3_nt: TGTGCCAGCTCACCGATAGCGGGGGGGAACACAGATACGCAGTATTTT

j_call: TRBJ2-3
clone_size: -
v_call: TRBV7-9
d_call: TRBD2
cdr3_aa: CASSRPRIAGNTDTQYF
cdr3_nt: TGTGCCAGCAGCCGCCCCCGGATAGCGGGGAACACAGATACGCAGTATTTT

j_call: TRBJ2-1
clone_size: few
v_call: TRBV6-5
d_call: -
cdr3_aa: CASTRANEQFF
cdr3_nt: TGTGCCAGCACCAGGGCGAATGAGCAGTTCTTC

j_call: TRBJ1-2
clone_size: few
v_call: TRBV9
d_call: -
cdr3_aa: CASSVGGGYGYTF
cdr3_nt: TGTGCCAGCAGCGTAGGAGGGGGTTATGGCTACACCTTC

j_call: TRBJ2-3
clone_size: -
v_call: TRBV6-1
d_call: TRBD2
cdr3_aa: CASSEAGTRGTQYF
cdr3_nt: TGTGCCAGCAGTGAAGCGGGGACTAGAGGTACGCAGTATTTT

j_call: TRBJ2-3
clone_size: -
v_call: TRBV7-7
d_call: TRBD2
cdr3_aa: CASSLGTSGDTDTQYF
cdr3_nt: TGTGCTAGCAGCTTAGGGACTAGCGGGGACACAGATACGCAGTATTTT

j_call: TRBJ2-5
clone_size: -
v_call: TRBV19
d_call: TRBD2
cdr3_aa: CASSRTSGGEKTQYF
cdr3_nt: TGTGCCAGTAGTAGGACTAGCGGGGGGGAGAAGACCCAGTACTTC

j_call: TRBJ2-3
clone_size: -
v_call: TRBV5-4
d_call: -
cdr3_aa: CASSPRQSTDTQYF
cdr3_nt: TGTGCCAGCAGCCCGAGACAGTCAACAGATACGCAGTATTTT

j_call: TRBJ1-1
clone_size: -
v_call: TRBV27
d_call: TRBD1
cdr3_aa: CASSLTGETAFF
cdr3_nt: TGTGCCAGCAGTTTGACAGGGGAGACGGCTTTCTTT

j_call: TRBJ1-2
clone_size: few
v_call: TRBV4-3
d_call: TRBD1
cdr3_aa: CASSHSDRNYGYTF
cdr3_nt: TGCGCCAGCAGCCACTCGGACAGGAACTATGGCTACACCTTC

j_call: TRBJ1-1
clone_size: -
v_call: TRBV10-1
d_call: TRBD1
cdr3_aa: CASMDRAGDTEAFF
cdr3_nt: TGCGCCAGCATGGACAGGGCCGGGGACACTGAAGCTTTCTTT

j_call: TRBJ2-3
clone_size: many
v_call: TRBV13
d_call: -
cdr3_aa: CASSSPSDTQYF
cdr3_nt: TGTGCCAGCAGTTCCCCCTCAGATACGCAGTATTTT

j_call: TRBJ2-3
clone_size: few
v_call: TRBV19
d_call: TRBD2
cdr3_aa: CASSILGSGGTDTQYF
cdr3_nt: TGTGCCAGTAGTATCCTTGGGAGCGGGGGAACAGATACGCAGTATTTT

j_call: TRBJ1-6
clone_size: -
v_call: TRBV19
d_call: -
cdr3_aa: CASSLRSSYNSPLHF
cdr3_nt: TGTGCCAGTAGTTTGCGGAGCTCCTATAATTCACCCCTCCACTTT

j_call: TRBJ1-3
clone_size: -
v_call: TRBV6-5
d_call: TRBD1
cdr3_aa: CASRPGQGGRNTIYF
cdr3_nt: TGTGCCAGCAGACCGGGACAGGGAGGGCGAAACACCATATATTTT

j_call: TRBJ2-3
clone_size: many
v_call: TRBV7-2
d_call: -
cdr3_aa: CASSLYTDTQYF
cdr3_nt: TGTGCCAGCAGCTTATATACAGATACGCAGTATTTT

j_call: TRBJ1-2
clone_size: few
v_call: TRBV6-5
d_call: TRBD1
cdr3_aa: CASRTGTGGFYGYTF
cdr3_nt: TGTGCCAGCAGGACCGGGACAGGGGGCTTCTATGGCTACACCTTC

j_call: TRBJ1-1
clone_size: few
v_call: TRBV5-4
d_call: -
cdr3_aa: CASSPLGNTEAFF
cdr3_nt: TGTGCCAGCAGCCCCCTTGGCAACACTGAAGCTTTCTTT

j_call: TRBJ2-7
clone_size: few
v_call: TRBV19
d_call: -
cdr3_aa: CASRRTDNSYEQYF
cdr3_nt: TGTGCCAGTAGAAGGACAGATAACTCCTACGAGCAGTACTTC

j_call: TRBJ2-5
clone_size: few
v_call: TRBV9
d_call: TRBD2
cdr3_aa: CASSVDPSGGTQETQYF
cdr3_nt: TGTGCCAGCAGCGTAGATCCTAGCGGGGGGACCCAAGAGACCCAGTACTTC

j_call: TRBJ2-7
clone_size: -
v_call: TRBV5-1
d_call: TRBD1
cdr3_aa: CASSSGQGYEQYF
cdr3_nt: TGCGCCAGCAGCTCGGGACAGGGATACGAGCAGTACTTC

j_call: TRBJ1-2
clone_size: few
v_call: TRBV19
d_call: -
cdr3_aa: CASSIEVRNYGYTF
cdr3_nt: TGTGCCAGTAGTATAGAAGTCAGGAACTATGGCTACACCTTC

j_call: TRBJ2-7
clone_size: -
v_call: TRBV21-1
d_call: -
cdr3_aa: CASSKVAAGGSYEQYF
cdr3_nt: TGTGCCAGCAGCAAAGTCGCGGCGGGGGGCTCCTACGAGCAGTACTTC

j_call: TRBJ2-5
clone_size: -
v_call: TRBV6-1
d_call: TRBD2
cdr3_aa: CASSGTSGGAVETQYF
cdr3_nt: TGTGCCAGCAGTGGAACTAGCGGGGGGGCCGTAGAGACCCAGTACTTC

j_call: TRBJ2-3
clone_size: -
v_call: TRBV27
d_call: -
cdr3_aa: CASSSTDTQYF
cdr3_nt: TGTGCCAGCAGTTCAACAGATACGCAGTATTTT